The 20 T cell receptor beta chains listed next were all sequenced from one sample in a study of breast tumors, draining lymph nodes, adjacent tissues. TCRdb reanalysed the multiplex PCR reads using MiXCR and keeps one entry per CDR3 protein. This table has 190,000 or so distinct CDR3 sequences, roughly 29% appearing once. The lymph nodes were axillary draining lymph nodes from breast cancer patients. Sequenced: axillary lymph node tissue. The receptors derive from a female donor with breast cancer. Some clones in this sample may be carry-over from other donors' samples.

This clonotype came up many times. This rearrangement joins TRBV20-1 to TRBJ2-5; D uncertain. This CDR3 region has 14 residues. The V end lost 0 bases, the J end lost 4 bases, and 12 bases lay between the germline ends. Germline V gives CDR1 DFQATT, CDR2 SNEGSKA (reference sequence). CDR3 residues: CSARDRRKAETQYF. CDR3 bases: TGCAGTGCTAGAGATCGAAGGAAAGCAGAGACCCAGTACTTC.

Of note for this clonotype: Because it lacks the conserved phenylalanine or tryptophan at the end, this CDR3 is likely a read error. The chain combines TRBV20-1 with TRBJ2-2; possible D gene TRBD2, 6 bases. Trimming removed 3 bases at V and 4 bases at J, with 12 bases between. The CDR3 runs to 14 residues. CDR1 is DFQATT, CDR2 SNEGSKA, per germline (reference sequence). The DNA for the CDR3 is TGCAGTGCTAGTGGGCGGGGTTGCACCGGGGAGCTGTTTCTT. Its translation is CSASGRGCTGELFL.

At least ten counts were recorded for this clonotype. J is TRBJ2-3 and V is TRBV6-6; 9 nucleotides agree with TRBD1. CDR3 length equals 15 residues. Per the germline V gene, CDR1 is MNHNY and CDR2 is SVGAGI (reference sequence). J lost 4 bases, V lost 5 bases, and 7 bases had no gene match. This CDR3 is CASSGKGQGADTQYF. The CDR3 DNA reads as TGTGCCAGCAGTGGTAAGGGACAGGGCGCAGATACGCAGTATTTT.

This clonotype was recorded a few times. A read error is possible here, since a much larger clone lies one base away. The gene calls are TRBV6-5 and TRBJ1-5, with D unresolved. Per germline, CDR1 MNHEY and CDR2 SVGAGI. The CDR3 has 13 residues. Trimming pared 5 bases from V and 4 bases from J, leaving 9 bases between. CDR3 sequence reads: CASSQTGNQPQHF. CDR3 sequence (DNA): TGTGCCAGCAGTCAAACGGGGAATCAGCCCCAGCATTTT.

This clonotype came up many times. The chain is built from TRBV2 and TRBJ1-5; TRBD1 aligns across 11 bases. The length of the CDR3 is 14 residues. Trimming at V came to 8 bases and at J to 9 bases, leaving 9 bases not matched to a gene. The V gene's germline CDR1 is SNHLY and CDR2 FYNNEI. CDR3 sequence (DNA): TGTGCCAGCGCCGGACAGGGGGCGCAGGGGCCCCAGCATTTT. Translation gives CASAGQGAQGPQHF.

This clonotype was counted many times. This chain links TRBV20-1 with TRBJ1-4; 8 bases fit TRBD1. V lost 5 bases to trimming and J lost 4 bases; unmatched junction nucleotides: 3. The CDR3 covers 13 residues. Germline assignment: CDR1 DFQATT and CDR2 SNEGSKA (reference sequence). CDR3 loop: CSAGTGRNEKLFF. CDR3 bases: TGCAGTGCTGGGACAGGCCGTAATGAAAAACTGTTTTTT.

This clonotype was found many times. The chain combines TRBV20-1 with TRBJ2-2, with 9 nucleotides matching TRBD1. The CDR3 is 14 residues long. Germline assignment: CDR1 DFQATT and CDR2 SNEGSKA (reference sequence). V was clipped by 5 bases and J by 5 bases; unmatched bases: 6. The CDR3 protein is CSAFRDRVTGELFF. The DNA of the CDR3 is TGCAGTGCTTTTCGGGACAGGGTTACCGGGGAGCTGTTTTTT.

This clonotype was seen ten or more times. This chain joins TRBV7-3 and TRBJ2-2; 8 bases match TRBD2. Germline V gene lookup returns CDR1 SGHTA and CDR2 FQGTGA. CDR3 length: 16 amino acids. Trimming cost V 2 bases and J 1 base; bases outside gene matches: 3. The CDR3 region has the DNA TGTGCCAGCAGCTTAGGACTAGCTAAGAACACCGGGGAGCTGTTTTTT. Residues: CASSLGLAKNTGELFF.

The CDR3 sequence is CATSEKTDTQYF. In nucleotides, the CDR3 is TGTGCCACCAGTGAGAAGACCGATACGCAGTATTTT. The gene calls are TRBV24-1 and TRBJ2-3, with D unclear. Germline V gene data show CDR1 as KGHDR and CDR2 as SFDVKD. Trimming took 4 bases from V and 6 from J, leaving 7 bases between them. The CDR3 runs 12 residues.

This clonotype was seen repeatedly, ten times or more. The chain couples TRBV5-1 to TRBJ2-3; 13 bases map to TRBD2. CDR3 length equals 16 residues. Germline values: CDR1 SGHRS, CDR2 YFSETQ. The junction had 5 bases not matched to a gene; V was cut back by 3 bases and J by 4 bases. The CDR3 DNA is TGCGCCAGCAGCTCCGGACTAGCGGGAGAGGCAGATACGCAGTATTTT. It is translated as CASSSGLAGEADTQYF.

This clonotype was seen at least ten times. This sequence joins TRBV6-1 and TRBJ2-1; either TRBD1 or TRBD2 may fit D (6 bases each). Germline CDR1 reads MNHNS; CDR2 reads SASEGT. The V and J ends lost 2 bases and 10 bases respectively, with 21 bases between them. This CDR3 is 16 amino acids long. The CDR3: CASSEWGVDGTKEQFF. CDR3 nucleotides: TGTGCCAGCAGTGAATGGGGGGTCGACGGGACAAAAGAGCAGTTCTTC.

Regarding this clonotype: With a much larger clone just one base away, this may be a read error. This chain connects TRBV7-7 to TRBJ2-5, with 11 positions matching TRBD2. Germline CDR1 SSHAT, CDR2 FNYEAQ (reference sequence). CDR3 length equals 15 residues. The CDR3 reads CASSLAGGPRETQHF. The CDR3 nucleotides are TGTGCTAGCAGCCTAGCGGGGGGACCAAGGGAGACCCAGCACTTC.

This chain links TRBV5-6 with TRBJ1-5; TRBD1 matches at 8 bases. CDR1 and CDR2 from the germline V gene are SGHDT and YYEEEE. The CDR3 sequence is 16 residues long. V shed 0 bases and J 2 bases; nucleotides not matched to a gene: 4. CDR3 nucleotides: TGTGCCAGCAGCTTGGTGAAGGGACAGGGCAATCAGCCCCAGCATTTT. This codes for CASSLVKGQGNQPQHF.

This clonotype came up many times. The V gene is TRBV12-3 or TRBV12-4, the J gene TRBJ1-2, with 8 bases fitting TRBD1. J lost 7 bases, V lost 4 bases, and 8 bases had no gene match. The CDR3 is made up of 14 amino acids. In nucleotides, the CDR3 is TGTGCCAGCAGTTCGGACAGGGTCGGACGTGGCTACACCTTC. It encodes CASSSDRVGRGYTF.

This clonotype occurred a few times. CDR3 nucleotide sequence: TGTGCCAGCAGTTTCTTCTTGACAGGGGACTATGGCTACACCTTC. Translating gives CASSFFLTGDYGYTF. The V gene is TRBV6-2 or TRBV6-3, the J gene TRBJ1-2; 8 nucleotides agree with TRBD1. Losses at the gene ends were 4 bases for V and 3 bases for J; bases not matched to a gene: 7. Looked up from germline, CDR1 is MNHEY and CDR2 is SVGEGT. This CDR3 has 15 residues.

The sample holds many counts of this clonotype. The CDR3 region has the DNA TGTGCCAGCAGCCCGACTAGCGGCCCAGGGGAAACCGGGGAGCTGTTTTTT. Its translation: CASSPTSGPGETGELFF. The rearrangement joins TRBV9 to TRBJ2-2, with 9 bases matching TRBD2. Germline CDR1 and CDR2: SGDLS and YYNGEE. This CDR3 spans 17 amino acids. The V gene end was trimmed by 4 bases and the J gene end by 5 bases; junction bases not matched to a gene: 12.

This clonotype was recorded many times. V is TRBV7-6 and J is TRBJ2-1; D is perhaps TRBD2 (6 bases). The CDR3 runs 15 residues. The V gene's germline CDR1 is SGHVS and CDR2 FNYEAQ. The germline V and J ends were trimmed by 1 base and 7 bases, with 14 bases remaining between them. The CDR3 sequence: CASSLVVGGWNEQFF. DNA of the CDR3: TGTGCCAGCAGCTTAGTTGTGGGAGGATGGAATGAGCAGTTCTTC.

The chain employs TRBV15 and TRBJ1-6; 8 bases are a match to TRBD1. Looked up from germline, CDR1 is LNHNV and CDR2 is YYDKDF (reference sequence). Trimming took 2 bases from V and 5 from J; bases not matched to a gene: 8. This CDR3 has 17 amino acids. The CDR3 loop is CATSRSSGTGHNSPLHF. Here the CDR3 DNA reads TGTGCCACCAGCAGATCCAGCGGGACAGGTCATAATTCACCCCTCCACTTT.

This clonotype occurred many times. This sequence joins TRBV7-9 and TRBJ1-4, with D uncertain. This CDR3 spans 12 amino acids. The germline V gene encodes CDR1 SEHNR and CDR2 FQNEAQ (reference sequence). V gave up 1 base and J gave up 8 bases, with 5 bases separating them. The CDR3 region has the DNA TGTGCCAGCAGCTTAGAGAGGGAAAAACTGTTTTTT. It specifies CASSLEREKLFF.

This chain uses TRBV2 with TRBJ1-4; D uncertain. Germline lookup yields CDR1 SNHLY and CDR2 FYNNEI. Trimming removed 2 bases from V and 5 bases from J, with 9 bases in between. The CDR3 is 14 amino acids. The CDR3 DNA reads TGTGCCAGCAGTGAATTAGTAGGGAATGAAAAACTGTTTTTT. It specifies CASSELVGNEKLFF.